The clone carrying this TCR beta chain was seen ten or more times. Its antigen remains unknown. A TCRbeta library incorporating unique molecular identifiers was prepared. Via MiXCR, TCRdb re-called the PCR reads, giving one row per CDR3 protein. This sample has roughly 300,000 distinct CDR3 sequences, with 11% found just once. Germline V CDR1 and CDR2: LGHNA, YNFKEQ. The V segment lost 2 bases and the J segment 0 bases; nucleotides outside the gene matches: 12. The length of the CDR3 is 19 residues. This specimen belongs to a study of T-cell reconstitution after alpha-beta-depleted transplantation in children. Overall study findings and caveats: Some patients' high day-60 TCRbeta diversity was attributed to recipient cells surviving conditioning. One year post-transplant, T-cell counts and diversity were largely derived from T cells produced anew. At around two months after transplant, the alpha-beta T cells were reportedly derived from several hundred expanded clones that came from non-depleted graft cells.

Source: peripheral blood, taken 180 days after TCRalphabeta/CD19-depleted stem cell transplant. This chain uses TRBV4-2 with TRBJ1-4, with 7 nucleotides matching TRBD1. The receptor comes from a male patient aged 2-9 years who had a stem cell transplant for chronic granulomatous disease, so the T cells may come from the graft donor. CDR3 sequence: CASSQSAGTAFATNEKLFF. In DNA form, the CDR3 reads TGTGCCAGCAGCCAAAGCGCCGGGACAGCCTTTGCAACTAATGAAAAACTGTTTTTT.